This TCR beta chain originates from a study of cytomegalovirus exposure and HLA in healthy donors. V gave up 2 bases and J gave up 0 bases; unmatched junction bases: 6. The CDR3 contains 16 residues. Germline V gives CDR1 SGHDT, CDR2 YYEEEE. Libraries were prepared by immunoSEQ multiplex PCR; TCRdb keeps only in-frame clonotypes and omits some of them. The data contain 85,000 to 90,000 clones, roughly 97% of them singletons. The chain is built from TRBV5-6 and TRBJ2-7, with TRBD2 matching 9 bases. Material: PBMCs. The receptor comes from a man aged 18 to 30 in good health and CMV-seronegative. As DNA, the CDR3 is TGTGCCAGCAGCTTAGGGACTAGCAGAAGCTCCTACGAGCAGTACGTC. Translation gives CASSLGTSRSSYEQYV.